These 14 T cell receptor beta chains originate from one sample sequenced in a study of T cell responses to AZD1222 COVID-19 vaccine. Libraries were prepared by immunoSEQ multiplex PCR; TCRdb keeps only in-frame clonotypes and omits some of them. Of 150,000 to 200,000 clones listed, about nine tenths are singletons. The sample here was peripheral blood, taken on day 0 of AZD1222 vaccination. The receptors were sampled from an adult in good health.

The chain employs TRBV5-4 and TRBJ1-1; TRBD1 might be the D (6 bases). Trimming removed 1 base at V and 3 bases at J, with 10 bases between. The CDR3 consists of 14 residues. Germline V CDR1 and CDR2: SGHNT, YYREEE (reference sequence). Written as DNA, the CDR3 is TGTGCCAGCAGCTTGTTACAGGGAGACACTGAAGCTTTCTTT. Its translation: CASSLLQGDTEAFF.

The chain combines TRBV7-8 with TRBJ1-2, with TRBD1 matching over 7 bases. Germline CDR1 reads SGHVS; CDR2 reads FQNEAQ. This CDR3 has 15 amino acids. Trimming removed 5 bases from V and 2 bases from J; junction bases left unmatched: 8. CDR3 sequence reads: CASSVWTGDNYGYTF. The DNA for the CDR3 is TGTGCCAGCAGCGTCTGGACAGGAGACAACTATGGCTACACCTTC.

The V call is TRBV7-2, the J call TRBJ2-2; TRBD2 is a possible D gene (6 bases). CDR1 and CDR2 (germline): SGHTA, FQGNSA. This CDR3 is built from 15 residues. Trimming stripped 7 bases from V and 1 base from J, with 13 bases between. The chain's CDR3 is CASNPLRGNTGELFF. DNA of the CDR3: TGTGCCAGCAACCCCCTGCGGGGGAACACCGGGGAGCTGTTTTTT.

The count of this clone is one. The chain joins TRBV7-3 to TRBJ1-1, with D perhaps TRBD1 (5 bases). From germline, CDR1 is SGHTA and CDR2 FQGTGA. CDR3 size: 17 residues. Deletions cut 5 bases from V and 2 bases from J, with 21 bases between. In nucleotides, the CDR3 is TGTGCCAGCAGCCCTGACGGGACCCGAGGGGCTAACACTGAAGCTTTCTTT. Translated, it gives CASSPDGTRGANTEAFF.

This rearrangement joins TRBV6-5 to TRBJ2-1, with TRBD2 matching over 9 bases. The J segment lost 0 bases and the V segment lost 4 bases, leaving 4 bases of the junction unmatched. The CDR3 has 16 amino acids. Per the germline V gene, CDR1 is MNHEY and CDR2 is SVGAGI. The CDR3 loop is CASSLTSGSSYNEQFF. The CDR3 DNA reads TGTGCCAGCAGTTTGACTAGCGGAAGCTCCTACAATGAGCAGTTCTTC.

The chain carries TRBV30 and TRBJ2-4, with 11 bases aligning to TRBD2. There are 18 residues in the CDR3. Germline CDR1 is GTSNPN and CDR2 is SVGIG (reference sequence). With 0 bases clipped from V and 0 bases from J, the junction kept 7 bases outside the gene matches. The CDR3 nucleotides are TGTGCCTGGAGTGTACTAGCGGGGGCCTCCCTAGCCAAAAACATTCAGTACTTC. This codes for CAWSVLAGASLAKNIQYF. Filled out from reference TRBV30 and TRBJ2-4, the complete variable domain reads SQTIHQWPATLVQPVGSPLSLECTVEGTSNPNLYWYRQAAGRGLQLLFYSVGIGQISSEVPQNLSASRPQDRQFILSSKKLLLSDSGFYLCAWSVLAGASLAKNIQYFGAGTRLSVL.

The chain employs TRBV19 and TRBJ2-2; TRBD2 matches at 8 bases. The CDR3 runs to 14 residues. The V and J ends lost 6 bases and 5 bases, in that order; junction bases with no gene match: 5. Germline loops: CDR1 LNHDA, CDR2 SQIVND (reference sequence). The CDR3 reads CASRQAGETGELFF. The CDR3 DNA reads TGTGCCAGTAGACAAGCGGGGGAGACCGGGGAGCTGTTTTTT.

The V gene is TRBV20-1, the J gene TRBJ2-1; 14 bases align to TRBD2. Germline V gene lookup returns CDR1 DFQATT and CDR2 SNEGSKA (reference sequence). CDR3 size: 18 residues. J was trimmed by 3 bases and V by 5 bases; bases with no gene match: 12. CDR3 sequence reads: CSAGVTSGGAPGYNEQFF. CDR3 DNA: TGCAGTGCTGGTGTGACTAGCGGGGGGGCCCCGGGCTACAATGAGCAGTTCTTC.

The gene calls are TRBV29-1 and TRBJ1-2; TRBD1 might be the D (5 bases). Trimming pared 2 bases from V and 5 bases from J, leaving 9 bases between. This CDR3 has 12 residues. The V gene's germline CDR1 is SQVTM and CDR2 ANQGSEA. The CDR3 loop is CSVERDVYGYTF. The CDR3 region has the DNA TGCAGCGTTGAACGGGACGTTTATGGCTACACCTTC.

This clone has only one observation. Other DNA sequences within the sample encode an identical CDR3. The chain has TRBV9 and TRBJ1-5; 7 bases agree with TRBD1. Unmatched junction bases numbered 1, after V lost 0 bases and J lost 1 base. CDR3 length: 15 residues. The V gene's germline CDR1 is SGDLS and CDR2 YYNGEE. CDR3 in amino acids: CASSVGQGSNQPQHF. CDR3 DNA sequence: TGTGCCAGCAGCGTAGGACAGGGCAGCAATCAGCCCCAGCATTTT. Complete variable domain (other parts from reference TRBV9 and TRBJ1-5): DSGVTQTPKHLITATGQRVTLRCSPRSGDLSVYWYQQSLDQGLQFLIQYYNGEERAKGNILERFSAQQFPDLHSELNLSSLELGDSALYFCASSVGQGSNQPQHFGDGTRLSIL.

The CDR3 nucleotides are TGCGCCAGCAGCCAAGATTGGGGGGCTTATAATCACGAGCAGTACTTC. Its protein product is CASSQDWGAYNHEQYF. This chain joins TRBV4-3 and TRBJ2-7; D tentatively fits TRBD1 or TRBD2 (6 bases each). The V gene's germline CDR1 is LGHNA and CDR2 YSLEER. The CDR3 totals 16 residues. Trimming pared 0 bases from V and 5 bases from J, leaving 17 bases between.

The chain recombines TRBV6-2 or TRBV6-3 with TRBJ2-6, with a weak D call TRBD1 (6 bases). This CDR3 contains 18 residues. Deletions cut 2 bases from V and 0 bases from J, with 14 bases between. The V gene's germline CDR1 is MNHEY and CDR2 SVGEGT. For the CDR3, the DNA is TGTGCCAGCAGTTACGCGGCAGGGGTTAGCTCTGGGGCCAACGTCCTGACTTTC. Its translation is CASSYAAGVSSGANVLTF.

CDR3 amino acids: CSASGAGANYEQYF. Written as DNA, the CDR3 is TGCAGTGCTAGTGGAGCGGGGGCTAACTACGAGCAGTACTTC. The chain is built from TRBV20-1 and TRBJ2-7, with 8 bases fitting TRBD2. Germline CDR1 reads DFQATT; CDR2 reads SNEGSKA (reference sequence). The CDR3 runs 14 residues. The J segment lost 3 bases and the V segment lost 3 bases, leaving 7 bases of the junction unmatched.

CDR3 nucleotides: TGTGCCAGCAGTCTAGCCGCGGCCCACAATGAGCAGTTCTTC. Its translation: CASSLAAAHNEQFF. The chain is built from TRBV27 and TRBJ2-1; D is possibly TRBD2 (5 bases). Trimming cost V 5 bases and J 5 bases, with 13 bases left between them. The germline V gene encodes CDR1 MNHEY and CDR2 SMNVEV (reference sequence). The length of the CDR3 is 14 residues.